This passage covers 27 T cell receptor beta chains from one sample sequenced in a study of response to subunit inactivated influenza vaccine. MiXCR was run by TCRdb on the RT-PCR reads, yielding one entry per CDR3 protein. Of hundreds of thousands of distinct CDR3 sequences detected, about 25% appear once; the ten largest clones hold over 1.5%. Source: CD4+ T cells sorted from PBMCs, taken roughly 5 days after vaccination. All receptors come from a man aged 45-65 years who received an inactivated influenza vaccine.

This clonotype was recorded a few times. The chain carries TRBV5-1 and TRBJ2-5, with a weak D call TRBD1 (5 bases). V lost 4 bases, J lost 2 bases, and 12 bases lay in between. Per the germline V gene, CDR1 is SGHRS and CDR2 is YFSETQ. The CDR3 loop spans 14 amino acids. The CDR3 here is CASSGDRAQETQYF. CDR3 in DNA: TGCGCCAGCAGCGGCGACAGAGCGCAAGAGACCCAGTACTTC. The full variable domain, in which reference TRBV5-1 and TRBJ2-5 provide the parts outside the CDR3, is KAGVTQTPRYLIKTRGQQVTLSCSPISGHRSVSWYQQTPGQGLQFLFEYFSETQRNKGNFPGRFSGRQFSNSRSEMNVSTLELGDSALYLCASSGDRAQETQYFGPGTRLLVL.

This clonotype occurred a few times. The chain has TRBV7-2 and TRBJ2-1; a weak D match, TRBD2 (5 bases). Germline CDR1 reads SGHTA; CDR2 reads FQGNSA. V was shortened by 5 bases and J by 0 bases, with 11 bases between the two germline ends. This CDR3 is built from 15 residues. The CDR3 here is CASSPFGSSYNEQFF. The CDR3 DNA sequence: TGTGCCAGCAGCCCTTTTGGGAGCTCCTACAATGAGCAGTTCTTC. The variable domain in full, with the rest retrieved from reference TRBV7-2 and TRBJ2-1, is GAGVSQSPSNKVTEKGKDVELRCDPISGHTALYWYRQSLGQGLEFLIYFQGNSAPDKSGLPSDRFSAERTGGSVSTLTIQRTQQEDSAVYLCASSPFGSSYNEQFFGPGTRLTVL.

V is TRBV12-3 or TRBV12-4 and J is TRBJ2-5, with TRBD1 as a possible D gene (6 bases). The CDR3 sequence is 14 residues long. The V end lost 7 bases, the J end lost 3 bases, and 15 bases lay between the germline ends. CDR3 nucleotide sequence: TGTGCCAGCAATGTCGGGCAGGGGAAAGAGACCCAGTACTTC. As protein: CASNVGQGKETQYF.

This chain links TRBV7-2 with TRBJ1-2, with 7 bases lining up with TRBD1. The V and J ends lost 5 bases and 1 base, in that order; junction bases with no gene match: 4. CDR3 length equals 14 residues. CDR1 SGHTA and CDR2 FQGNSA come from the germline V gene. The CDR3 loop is CASSPGQINYGYTF. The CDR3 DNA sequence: TGTGCCAGCAGCCCGGGACAGATTAACTATGGCTACACCTTC.

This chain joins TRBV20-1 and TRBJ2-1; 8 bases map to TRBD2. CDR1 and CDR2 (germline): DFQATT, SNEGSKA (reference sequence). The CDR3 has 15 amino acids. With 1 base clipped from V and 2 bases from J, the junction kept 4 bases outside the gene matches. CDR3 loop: CSARGFGGAYNEQFF. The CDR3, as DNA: TGCAGTGCTAGAGGGTTCGGGGGGGCCTACAATGAGCAGTTCTTC.

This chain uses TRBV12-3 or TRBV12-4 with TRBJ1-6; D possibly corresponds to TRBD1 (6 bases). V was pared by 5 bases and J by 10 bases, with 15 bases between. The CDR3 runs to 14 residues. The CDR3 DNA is TGTGCCAGCAGTCCCCTGGACAGAGTCTCACCCCTCCACTTT. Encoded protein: CASSPLDRVSPLHF.

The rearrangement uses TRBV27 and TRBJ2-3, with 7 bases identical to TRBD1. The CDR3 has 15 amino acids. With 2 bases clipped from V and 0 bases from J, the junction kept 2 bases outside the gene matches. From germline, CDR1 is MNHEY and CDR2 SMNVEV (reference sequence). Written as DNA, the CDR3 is TGTGCCAGCAGTTTAAAGACAGGGAGCACAGATACGCAGTATTTT. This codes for CASSLKTGSTDTQYF.

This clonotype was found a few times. The CDR3 sequence: CASSSYGDTQYF. The CDR3 DNA sequence: TGTGCCAGCAGCTCTTACGGGGATACGCAGTATTTT. The rearrangement joins TRBV7-9 to TRBJ2-3, with unresolved D. Germline values: CDR1 SEHNR, CDR2 FQNEAQ (reference sequence). V was shortened by 4 bases and J by 6 bases, with 8 bases between the two germline ends. This CDR3 has 12 residues.

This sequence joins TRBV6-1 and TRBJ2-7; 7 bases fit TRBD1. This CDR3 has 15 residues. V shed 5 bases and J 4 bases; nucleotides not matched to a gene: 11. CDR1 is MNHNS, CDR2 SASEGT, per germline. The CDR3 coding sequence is TGTGCCAGCAGTAGGACAGGTCGTAGTATGTACGAGCAGTACTTC. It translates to CASSRTGRSMYEQYF.

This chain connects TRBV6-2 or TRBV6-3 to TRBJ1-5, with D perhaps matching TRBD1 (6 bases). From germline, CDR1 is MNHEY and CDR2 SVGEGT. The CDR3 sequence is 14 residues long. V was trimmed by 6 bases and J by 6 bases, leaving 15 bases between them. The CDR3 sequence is CASRGTRVGQPQHF. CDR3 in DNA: TGTGCCAGCAGGGGGACAAGGGTTGGTCAGCCCCAGCATTTT.

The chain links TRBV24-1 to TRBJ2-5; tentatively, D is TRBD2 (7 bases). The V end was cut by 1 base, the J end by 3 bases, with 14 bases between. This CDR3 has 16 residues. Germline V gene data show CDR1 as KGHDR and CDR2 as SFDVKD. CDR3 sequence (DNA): TGTGCCACCAGTGATTTTAGGGCGGGGGCGAAAGAGACCCAGTACTTC. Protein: CATSDFRAGAKETQYF.

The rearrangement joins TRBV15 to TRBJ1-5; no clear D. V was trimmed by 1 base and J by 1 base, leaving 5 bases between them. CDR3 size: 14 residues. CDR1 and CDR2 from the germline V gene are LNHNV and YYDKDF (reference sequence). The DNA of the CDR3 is TGTGCCACCAGCAGAGGGGGAAGCAATCAGCCCCAGCATTTT. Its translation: CATSRGGSNQPQHF.

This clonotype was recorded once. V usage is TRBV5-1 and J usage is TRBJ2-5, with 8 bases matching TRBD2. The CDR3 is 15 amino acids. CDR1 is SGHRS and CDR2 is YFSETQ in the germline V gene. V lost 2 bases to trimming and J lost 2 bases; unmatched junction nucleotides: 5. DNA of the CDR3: TGCGCCAGCAGCTTTACGGGGGGGTTACAAGAGACCCAGTACTTC. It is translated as CASSFTGGLQETQYF.

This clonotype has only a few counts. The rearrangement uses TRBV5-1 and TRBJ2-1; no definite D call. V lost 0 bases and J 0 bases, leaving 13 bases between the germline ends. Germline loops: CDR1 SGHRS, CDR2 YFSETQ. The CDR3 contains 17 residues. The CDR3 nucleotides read TGCGCCAGCAGCTTGGCGGTCAGGCAGAGCTCCTACAATGAGCAGTTCTTC. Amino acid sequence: CASSLAVRQSSYNEQFF.

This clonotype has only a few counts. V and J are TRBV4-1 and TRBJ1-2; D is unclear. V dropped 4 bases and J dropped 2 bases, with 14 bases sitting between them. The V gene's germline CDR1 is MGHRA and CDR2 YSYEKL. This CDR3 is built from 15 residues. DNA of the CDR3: TGCGCCAGCAGCCTCAGAAGGACCGTAAACTATGGCTACACCTTC. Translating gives CASSLRRTVNYGYTF.

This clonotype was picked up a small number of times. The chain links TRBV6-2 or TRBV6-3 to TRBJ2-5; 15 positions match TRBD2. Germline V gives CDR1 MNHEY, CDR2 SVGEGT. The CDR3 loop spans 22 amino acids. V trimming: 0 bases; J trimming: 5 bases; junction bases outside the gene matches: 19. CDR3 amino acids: CASSYSAGLAGGPISFGETQYF. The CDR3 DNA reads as TGTGCCAGCAGTTACTCGGCCGGACTAGCGGGAGGGCCGATAAGTTTTGGGGAGACCCAGTACTTC.

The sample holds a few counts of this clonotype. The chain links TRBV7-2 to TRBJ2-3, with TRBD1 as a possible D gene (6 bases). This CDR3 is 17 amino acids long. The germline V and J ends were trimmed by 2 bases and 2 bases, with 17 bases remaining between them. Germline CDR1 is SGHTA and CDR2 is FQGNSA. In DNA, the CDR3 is TGTGCCAGCAGCTTATTACAAGGCAGGGGCTTCACAGATACGCAGTATTTT. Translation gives CASSLLQGRGFTDTQYF.

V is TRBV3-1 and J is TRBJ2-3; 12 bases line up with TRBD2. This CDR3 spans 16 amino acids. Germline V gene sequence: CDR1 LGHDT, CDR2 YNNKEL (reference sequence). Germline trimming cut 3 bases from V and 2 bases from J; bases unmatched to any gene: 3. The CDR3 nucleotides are TGTGCCAGCAGCCACGGACTAGCGGGGACCACAGATACGCAGTATTTT. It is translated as CASSHGLAGTTDTQYF.

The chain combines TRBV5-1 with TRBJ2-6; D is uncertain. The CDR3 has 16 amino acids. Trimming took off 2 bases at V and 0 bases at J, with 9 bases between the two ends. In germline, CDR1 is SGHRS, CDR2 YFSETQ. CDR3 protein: CASSFTPGSGANVLTF. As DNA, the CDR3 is TGCGCCAGCAGCTTTACACCCGGCTCTGGGGCCAACGTCCTGACTTTC.

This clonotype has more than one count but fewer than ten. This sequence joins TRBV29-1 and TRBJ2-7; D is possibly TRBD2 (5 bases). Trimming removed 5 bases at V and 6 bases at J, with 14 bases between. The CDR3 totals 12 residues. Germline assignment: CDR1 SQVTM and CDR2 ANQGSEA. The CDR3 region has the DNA TGCAGCGTTCCCCAGTCAAGCGGCGAGCAGTACTTC. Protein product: CSVPQSSGEQYF.

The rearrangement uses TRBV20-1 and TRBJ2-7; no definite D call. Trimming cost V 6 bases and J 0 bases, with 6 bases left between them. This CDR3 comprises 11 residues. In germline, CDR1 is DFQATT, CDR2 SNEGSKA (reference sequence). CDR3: CSAKPSYEQYF. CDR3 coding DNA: TGCAGTGCCAAGCCCTCCTACGAGCAGTACTTC.

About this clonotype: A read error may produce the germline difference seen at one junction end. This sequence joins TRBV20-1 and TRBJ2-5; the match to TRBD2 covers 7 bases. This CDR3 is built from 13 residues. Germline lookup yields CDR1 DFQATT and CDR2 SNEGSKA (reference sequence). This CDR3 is CRAIGTIEETQYF. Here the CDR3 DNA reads TGCAGAGCTATCGGGACTATAGAGGAGACCCAGTACTTC.

The chain's CDR3 is CASSLAGTGGDTQYF. CDR3 coding DNA: TGTGCCAGCAGCTTAGCTGGGACAGGGGGAGATACGCAGTATTTT. The chain combines TRBV11-2 with TRBJ2-3; TRBD1 matches 11 bases. This CDR3 region has 15 residues. Germline lookup yields CDR1 SGHAT and CDR2 FQNNGV. The trim removed 1 base at V and 5 bases at J, leaving 2 bases unmatched.

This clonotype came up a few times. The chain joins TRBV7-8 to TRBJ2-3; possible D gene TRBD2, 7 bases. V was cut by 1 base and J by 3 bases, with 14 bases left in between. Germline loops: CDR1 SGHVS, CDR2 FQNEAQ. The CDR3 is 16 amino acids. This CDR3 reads CASSLVSGGLTDTQYF. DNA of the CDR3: TGTGCCAGCAGCTTAGTCTCGGGGGGCCTAACAGATACGCAGTATTTT.

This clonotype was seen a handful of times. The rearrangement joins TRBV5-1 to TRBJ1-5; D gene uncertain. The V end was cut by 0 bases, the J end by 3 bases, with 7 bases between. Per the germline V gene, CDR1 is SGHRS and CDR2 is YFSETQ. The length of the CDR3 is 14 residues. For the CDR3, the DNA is TGCGCCAGCAGCTTGGGAGGGTACAATCAGCCCCAGCATTTT. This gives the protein CASSLGGYNQPQHF.

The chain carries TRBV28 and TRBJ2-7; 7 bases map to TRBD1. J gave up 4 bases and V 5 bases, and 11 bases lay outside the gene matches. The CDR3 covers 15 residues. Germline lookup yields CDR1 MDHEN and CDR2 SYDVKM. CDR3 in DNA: TGTGCCAGCAGTCCGGGACAGTTTAGGTCTTACGAGCAGTACTTC. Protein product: CASSPGQFRSYEQYF.

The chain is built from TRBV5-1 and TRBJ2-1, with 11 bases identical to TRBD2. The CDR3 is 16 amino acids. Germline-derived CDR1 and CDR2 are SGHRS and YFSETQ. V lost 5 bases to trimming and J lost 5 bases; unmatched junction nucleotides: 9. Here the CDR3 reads CASRRTGTSGNNEQFF. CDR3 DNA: TGCGCCAGCAGAAGGACCGGGACTAGCGGAAACAATGAGCAGTTCTTC.